The count of the clone carrying this T cell receptor (beta chain) is one. The antigen is unknown. The data derive from a study of vaccination and CD4 T cells after COVID-19. In the study overall: The makeup of the convalescents was six males and four females, two of them Hispanic.

Cultured CD4+ T-cell DNA underwent Oncomine TCR Beta short-read sequencing. TCRdb re-called the PCR reads through MiXCR, storing one row per CDR3 protein. The table shows 9,000 to 15,000 distinct CDR3 sequences, with less than 80% occurring only once. With V trimmed by 7 bases and J by 2 bases, 6 bases remained unmatched. The CDR3 is made up of 16 amino acids. Germline loops: CDR1 MRHNA, CDR2 SNTAGT. Treatment indicated: approximately nine-day PBMC culture with coronavirus spike peptide pools or control peptides (ViraFEST assay). The sequencing sample was made of CD4+ T cells from blood, cultured in vitro. This chain links TRBV6-4 with TRBJ2-2, with 11 bases fitting TRBD2. This TCR was recovered from a human donor who had recovered from COVID-19. The CDR3 loop is CASNNSGRGNTGELFF. In nucleotides, the CDR3 is TGTGCCAGCAATAATAGCGGGAGGGGAAACACCGGGGAGCTGTTTTTT.